Listed below are T cell receptor beta chains from one sample, sequenced in a study of beta chain features in type 1 diabetes. Measured with immunoSEQ multiplex PCR; TCRdb has only the in-frame clones, and not every one. The sample consists of tens of thousands of clones, almost 70% of them appearing once. The specimen sequenced was Tregs from blood. The source of these receptors is a woman in her thirties or forties in good health. CDR3s include the opening cysteine and the closing phenylalanine or tryptophan. A D gene is named only where the DNA matches it firmly. A row's size may be missing; if present it is once, few, many or a size class.

CDR3 DNA: TGCGCCAGCACTATTTTGGGGGGAACTGAAGCTTTCTTT
CDR3 protein: CASTILGGTEAFF
D gene: NA
V gene: TRBV5-1
J gene: TRBJ1-1
clone size: NA

CDR3 DNA: TGCGCCAGCAGCCCGTCAGGGGGAACAACTAATGAAAAACTGTTTTTT
CDR3 protein: CASSPSGGTTNEKLFF
D gene: TRBD1
V gene: TRBV5-1
J gene: TRBJ1-4
clone size: NA

CDR3 DNA: TGCAGCTACCTACAGGGGGTCCAAGAGACCCAGTACTTC
CDR3 protein: CSYLQGVQETQYF
D gene: TRBD1
V gene: TRBV29-1
J gene: TRBJ2-5
clone size: few

CDR3 DNA: TGTGCCAGCAGCTTTAGCGGTTACGAGCAGTACTTC
CDR3 protein: CASSFSGYEQYF
D gene: NA
V gene: TRBV7-9
J gene: TRBJ2-7
clone size: NA

CDR3 DNA: TGTGCCAGCAGCGTATGGTTTAGGGGCGAGCAGTACTTC
CDR3 protein: CASSVWFRGEQYF
D gene: NA
V gene: TRBV7-6
J gene: TRBJ2-7
clone size: NA

CDR3 DNA: TGTGCCAGCAGTTCATGGCGGGGGACAGATACGCAGTATTTT
CDR3 protein: CASSSWRGTDTQYF
D gene: TRBD2
V gene: TRBV6-5
J gene: TRBJ2-3
clone size: few

CDR3 DNA: TGTGCCAGCAGTGAACAGGGACTAAAAACGCCGCATTTT
CDR3 protein: CASSEQGLKTPHF
D gene: NA
V gene: TRBV27
J gene: TRBJ1-5
clone size: few

CDR3 DNA: TGTTTCACTGAGACCCAGTACTTC
CDR3 protein: CFTETQYF
D gene: NA
V gene: TRBV9
J gene: TRBJ2-5
clone size: NA

CDR3 DNA: TGTGCCAGCACCTCTTTCACAGTCAATAATTCACCCCTCCACTTT
CDR3 protein: CASTSFTVNNSPLHF
D gene: NA
V gene: TRBV7-8
J gene: TRBJ1-6
clone size: NA

CDR3 DNA: TGCAGCGTTGAAGTAGGGGGAAGCTACGAGCAGTACTTC
CDR3 protein: CSVEVGGSYEQYF
D gene: NA
V gene: TRBV29-1
J gene: TRBJ2-7
clone size: NA

CDR3 DNA: TGTGCCAGCAGCTTATTCGTTGGCGCCAGGGGGTTCGAGACCCAGTACTTC
CDR3 protein: CASSLFVGARGFETQYF
D gene: TRBD1
V gene: TRBV7-9
J gene: TRBJ2-5
clone size: NA

CDR3 DNA: TGTGCCAGCAGCCATGGAATGACTACCGACTACGAGCAGTACTTC
CDR3 protein: CASSHGMTTDYEQYF
D gene: NA
V gene: TRBV11-2
J gene: TRBJ2-7
clone size: NA

CDR3 DNA: TGTGCCATCAGTGGTGCGTACACCGGGGAGCTGTTTTTT
CDR3 protein: CAISGAYTGELFF
D gene: NA
V gene: TRBV10-3
J gene: TRBJ2-2
clone size: once

CDR3 DNA: TGTGCCAGCAGTTCCTTTGGGGGGGCCGGGAATGAGCAGTTCTTC
CDR3 protein: CASSSFGGAGNEQFF
D gene: NA
V gene: TRBV2
J gene: TRBJ2-1
clone size: few

CDR3 DNA: TGTGCCAGCAGCTTACGTGGCGGTGGCTACACCTTC
CDR3 protein: CASSLRGGGYTF
D gene: NA
V gene: TRBV7-2
J gene: TRBJ1-2
clone size: NA

CDR3 DNA: TGTGCCAGCAAAGAGGCGGGGGGGCGGATAGATACGCAGTATTTT
CDR3 protein: CASKEAGGRIDTQYF
D gene: TRBD2
V gene: TRBV6-5
J gene: TRBJ2-3
clone size: few

CDR3 DNA: TGCGCCAGCAGCCATCAGGGGACTGAAGCTTTCTTT
CDR3 protein: CASSHQGTEAFF
D gene: NA
V gene: TRBV5-1
J gene: TRBJ1-1
clone size: NA

CDR3 DNA: TGTGCCAGCAGTGATCCACATGAGGAGCGGGGCACAGATACGCAGTATTTT
CDR3 protein: CASSDPHEERGTDTQYF
D gene: NA
V gene: TRBV2
J gene: TRBJ2-3
clone size: NA

CDR3 DNA: TGTGCCAGCAGCGTAGGGAGCCCCAGACTAGCGGGGCGCAATGAGCAGTTCTTC
CDR3 protein: CASSVGSPRLAGRNEQFF
D gene: TRBD2
V gene: TRBV9
J gene: TRBJ2-1
clone size: NA

CDR3 DNA: TGTGCCAGCAGAACGGGACAGGGAGTTTACGAGCAGTACTTC
CDR3 protein: CASRTGQGVYEQYF
D gene: TRBD1
V gene: TRBV6-1
J gene: TRBJ2-7
clone size: NA

CDR3 DNA: TGTGCCAGCAGCTTCGGAGGGACCACTGAAGCTTTCTTT
CDR3 protein: CASSFGGTTEAFF
D gene: NA
V gene: TRBV7-8
J gene: TRBJ1-1
clone size: NA

CDR3 DNA: TGTGCCAGTAGTCCGGGGGGATCAGGGGCCCAGCCCCAGCATTTT
CDR3 protein: CASSPGGSGAQPQHF
D gene: NA
V gene: TRBV19
J gene: TRBJ1-5
clone size: NA

CDR3 DNA: TGTGCCAGCAGCTTAGGAGCAGGCTCCAATTCACCCCTCCACTTT
CDR3 protein: CASSLGAGSNSPLHF
D gene: NA
V gene: TRBV11-2
J gene: TRBJ1-6
clone size: NA

CDR3 DNA: TGTGCCAGCTCACCTCGGGGTAGCCCAGATACGCAGTATTTT
CDR3 protein: CASSPRGSPDTQYF
D gene: NA
V gene: TRBV18
J gene: TRBJ2-3
clone size: NA

CDR3 DNA: TGTGCCAGCAGCTTGGGCGGGGGTAGCACAGATACGCAGTATTTT
CDR3 protein: CASSLGGGSTDTQYF
D gene: TRBD2
V gene: TRBV5-4
J gene: TRBJ2-3
clone size: NA

CDR3 DNA: TGTGCCAGCAGCCAAGATCGACTAGGAGGGAGATTTGTCAATGAGCAGTTCTTC
CDR3 protein: CASSQDRLGGRFVNEQFF
D gene: NA
V gene: TRBV14
J gene: TRBJ2-1
clone size: few

CDR3 DNA: TGCAGTGCCACTGTAGAAGATACGCAGTATTTT
CDR3 protein: CSATVEDTQYF
D gene: NA
V gene: TRBV20-1
J gene: TRBJ2-3
clone size: NA

CDR3 DNA: TGTGCCAGCAGTGAAAGAGGGATAGATTCACCCCTCCACTTT
CDR3 protein: CASSERGIDSPLHF
D gene: NA
V gene: TRBV6-1
J gene: TRBJ1-6
clone size: NA

CDR3 DNA: TGTGCCAGCAGCCCCGGACAGGGGGCCTTCTATGGCTACACCTTC
CDR3 protein: CASSPGQGAFYGYTF
D gene: TRBD1
V gene: TRBV5-5
J gene: TRBJ1-2
clone size: NA

CDR3 DNA: TGTGCCAGCAGTTTCCTAGCGAGCACAGATACGCAGTATTTT
CDR3 protein: CASSFLASTDTQYF
D gene: NA
V gene: TRBV27
J gene: TRBJ2-3
clone size: once

CDR3 DNA: TGTGCCAGCAGCAAAGAGGTCAGGGGGCTTCCCTCCATCGAGCAGTACTTC
CDR3 protein: CASSKEVRGLPSIEQYF
D gene: NA
V gene: TRBV21-1
J gene: TRBJ2-7
clone size: NA

CDR3 DNA: TGTGCCACCAGCAGACCCACGGGGGGATGGGTCGGGGAGCTGTTTTTT
CDR3 protein: CATSRPTGGWVGELFF
D gene: TRBD2
V gene: TRBV15
J gene: TRBJ2-2
clone size: NA

CDR3 DNA: TGTGCCAGCAGCTTAGTGGGCAGGGGACGCAATTCACCCCTCCACTTT
CDR3 protein: CASSLVGRGRNSPLHF
D gene: NA
V gene: TRBV7-2
J gene: TRBJ1-6
clone size: NA